Following are 14 T cell receptor beta chains from one sample sequenced in a study of PD-L1 blockade in urothelial cancer. Sample time point: peripheral blood 6 weeks after treatment start. The data were produced by immunoSEQ multiplex PCR, yet TCRdb's version contains in-frame clones alone and is incomplete. The sample holds under 50,000 clones, roughly 90% seen once. This specimen was PBMCs, taken around atezolizumab (anti-PD-L1) treatment. These receptors all come from a man between 60 and 70 years old with urothelial cancer.

The chain uses TRBV7-6 and TRBJ2-7; 8 nucleotides agree with TRBD1. This CDR3 has 13 residues. V shed 4 bases, J shed 2 bases, and the junction held 1 base outside the gene matches. CDR1 SGHVS and CDR2 FNYEAQ come from the germline V gene. The CDR3 DNA reads as TGTGCCAGCAGCTACAGGGGGGCCTACGAGCAGTACTTC. Protein product: CASSYRGAYEQYF.

V gene TRBV7-8 combines with J gene TRBJ2-5; TRBD2 might be the D (5 bases). Between the trimmed V and J ends, which lost 4 bases and 9 bases, there was a span of 15 bases. Germline CDR1 and CDR2: SGHVS and FQNEAQ. The CDR3 spans 13 residues. In DNA, the CDR3 is TGTGCCAGCAGCTCCACCCTCCCGGGGTCCCAGTACTTC. Translating it yields CASSSTLPGSQYF.

V usage is TRBV6-5 and J usage is TRBJ2-7, with 7 bases matching TRBD2. The CDR3 runs 16 residues. The germline CDR1 and CDR2 sequences are MNHEY and SVGAGI. J lost 2 bases, V lost 0 bases, and 7 bases had no gene match. CDR3 in DNA: TGTGCCAGCAGTTACTCGGCGGGAGTGAGCCCCTACGAGCAGTACTTC. This encodes CASSYSAGVSPYEQYF.

The chain employs TRBV9 and TRBJ2-7, with D maybe TRBD2 (6 bases). The CDR3 is made up of 13 amino acids. The V end lost 1 base, the J end lost 6 bases, and 11 bases lay between the germline ends. Per the germline V gene, CDR1 is SGDLS and CDR2 is YYNGEE. The chain's CDR3 is CASSVFVGGEQYF. The CDR3 nucleotides read TGTGCCAGCAGCGTATTTGTGGGAGGCGAGCAGTACTTC.

As DNA, the CDR3 is TGTGCCAGCAGACCTCAGGGGAAGGGTGGCTATGGCTACACCTTC. The encoded protein is CASRPQGKGGYGYTF. V is TRBV6-4 and J is TRBJ1-2; D is perhaps TRBD1 (6 bases). V lost 6 bases and J lost 4, with 18 bases in between. The CDR3 is 15 amino acids. CDR1 and CDR2 from the germline V gene are MRHNA and SNTAGT.

This chain connects TRBV5-8 to TRBJ1-5; TRBD1 is a possible D gene (6 bases). Germline CDR1 reads SGHTS; CDR2 reads YDEGEE. The ends were cut back, 6 bases at V and 1 base at J, with 14 bases in the middle. CDR3 length: 15 amino acids. The CDR3 region is CASTMRQGSNQPQHF. Written as DNA, the CDR3 is TGTGCCAGCACAATGAGGCAGGGGAGCAATCAGCCCCAGCATTTT.

The chain has TRBV7-8 and TRBJ2-5, with 7 bases aligning to TRBD2. This CDR3 has 19 residues. The V gene's germline CDR1 is SGHVS and CDR2 FQNEAQ. Trimming cost V 5 bases and J 4 bases; bases outside gene matches: 22. In DNA, the CDR3 is TGTGCCAGCAGCCCCCCGTTAAGGTTGGCGGGGGTTCTAGGAGAGACCCAGTACTTC. As protein: CASSPPLRLAGVLGETQYF.

The chain has TRBV5-4 and TRBJ1-6; perhaps TRBD1 as D (5 bases). This CDR3 region has 13 residues. In germline, CDR1 is SGHNT, CDR2 YYREEE (reference sequence). V was shortened by 4 bases and J by 9 bases, with 11 bases between the two germline ends. CDR3: CASSGGGVSPLHF. In DNA, the CDR3 is TGTGCCAGCAGCGGTGGGGGGGTTTCACCCCTCCACTTT.

The rearrangement links TRBV6-6 to TRBJ2-7; 10 bases map to TRBD2. CDR3 size: 15 residues. V trimming: 7 bases; J trimming: 6 bases; junction bases outside the gene matches: 12. CDR1 and CDR2 from the germline V gene are MNHNY and SVGAGI (reference sequence). CDR3 coding DNA: TGTGCCAGCAAAAGACCGGGACTAGCGTTTCCCGAGCAGTACTTC. This encodes CASKRPGLAFPEQYF.

V usage is TRBV11-1 and J usage is TRBJ1-6, with D tentatively TRBD1 (6 bases). The length of the CDR3 is 15 residues. Looked up from germline, CDR1 is SGHAT and CDR2 is FQDESV (reference sequence). The V gene lost 5 bases and the J gene lost 8 bases, with 16 bases spanning the gap. Here the CDR3 reads CASSARQGMHSPLHF. CDR3 nucleotide sequence: TGTGCCAGCAGCGCGAGGCAGGGGATGCATTCACCCCTCCACTTT.

This clone was observed a single time. The chain joins TRBV7-6 to TRBJ2-6, with D maybe TRBD1 (5 bases). Germline CDR1 is SGHVS and CDR2 is FNYEAQ. V lost 4 bases and J lost 0, with 10 bases in between. CDR3 size: 16 residues. CDR3 nucleotide sequence: TGTGCCAGCAGCTCAACAGGTTTCTCTGGGGCCAACGTCCTGACTTTC. Its translation: CASSSTGFSGANVLTF.

As to this clone: An end of the junction differs from the germline gene, which may be a read error. The rearrangement joins TRBV4-1 to TRBJ1-5; 9 bases align to TRBD1. In germline, CDR1 is MGHRA, CDR2 YSYEKL. The CDR3 is made up of 18 amino acids. This CDR3 reads CASSPSGTGTGSNQPQHF. The CDR3 coding sequence is TGCGCAAGCAGCCCCTCCGGGACAGGGACTGGGAGCAATCAGCCCCAGCATTTT.

The rearrangement uses TRBV21-1 and TRBJ2-7; TRBD2, the table's D call, lacks a check against the DNA. TRBV21-1 is a pseudogene. The CDR3 consists of 16 residues. CDR3 amino acids: CASSIPTRFRTFEQYF. The DNA of the CDR3 is TGTGCCAGCAGCATCCCTACTAGGTTTCGCACGTTTGAGCAGTACTTC.

This clone was recorded only once. The J gene is TRBJ1-1, the V gene TRBV7-8; D gene ambiguous. Per the germline V gene, CDR1 is SGHVS and CDR2 is FQNEAQ. This CDR3 has 13 amino acids. V was trimmed by 9 bases and J by 3 bases, leaving 14 bases between them. The CDR3 region is CASGLVRDTEAFF. The CDR3, as DNA: TGTGCCAGTGGACTGGTAAGGGACACTGAAGCTTTCTTT.